These T cell receptor beta chains were read from a single sample in a study of T cell clonotyping in hematopoietic cell transplantation. Generated by immunoSEQ multiplex PCR, the TCRdb table keeps only in-frame clones and is missing some. The repertoire includes about 580 clones, approximately 94% of them detected once, and 8% to 10% sits in the top ten. Sample: PBMCs, taken 180 days after allogeneic stem cell transplant. The receptors stem from a male patient in his forties or fifties who had an allogeneic stem cell transplant from a related donor, so the T cells may come from the graft donor. Some clones in this sample may be carry-over from other donors' samples. Both conserved end residues are part of each CDR3. Fields, in order: J gene, clone size, D gene, V gene, CDR3 protein, CDR3 DNA. A D gene is named only where the DNA matches it firmly. Some rows have no size entry. The others give once, few or many, or a class for an expanded clone.

TRBJ1-5,once,NA,TRBV6-1,CASTPAGRRDQPQHF,TGTGCCAGCACACCCGCAGGGAGGAGGGATCAGCCCCAGCATTTT
TRBJ2-1,NA,TRBD2,TRBV14,CASSQDSELRERNEQFF,TGTGCCAGCAGCCAAGATTCGGAGCTGCGGGAGAGAAATGAGCAGTTCTTC
TRBJ1-5,NA,NA,TRBV7-8,CASSLGGQPQHF,TGTGCCAGCAGCTTAGGGGGCCAGCCCCAGCATTTT
TRBJ2-7,NA,NA,TRBV27,CASSRKSIYEQYF,TGTGCCAGCAGCCGGAAATCTATCTACGAGCAGTACTTC
TRBJ2-7,NA,TRBD1,TRBV7-2,CASSLSGTVSYEQYF,TGTGCCAGCAGCCTCTCCGGGACAGTTTCCTACGAGCAGTACTTC
TRBJ2-1,NA,NA,TRBV7-2,CASSLGARGNEQFF,TGTGCCAGCAGTTTGGGGGCCAGGGGCAATGAGCAGTTCTTC
TRBJ2-2,NA,NA,TRBV11-3,CASSLGGGTYTGELFF,TGTGCCAGCAGCTTAGGTGGGGGGACCTACACCGGGGAGCTGTTTTTT
TRBJ2-7,NA,NA,TRBV5-1,CASSLGRVNYEQYF,TGCGCCAGCAGCTTGGGTCGGGTAAACTACGAGCAGTACTTC
TRBJ2-1,NA,NA,TRBV9,CASSGTSYNEQFF,TGTGCCAGCAGCGGGACTTCATACAATGAGCAGTTCTTC
TRBJ1-4,NA,NA,TRBV27,CASSRVDSNNEKLFF,TGTGCCAGCAGCCGGGTCGACAGCAATAATGAAAAACTGTTTTTT
TRBJ2-5,NA,NA,TRBV5-6,CASSRQGETQYF,TGTGCCAGCAGCAGGCAGGGGGAGACCCAGTACTTC
TRBJ2-3,NA,TRBD2,TRBV6-5,CASSYSGGTRTDTQYF,TGTGCCAGCAGTTACTCGGGAGGGACCCGCACAGATACGCAGTATTTT
TRBJ1-6,NA,NA,TRBV27,CASSVLAVYNSPLHF,TGTGCCAGCAGCGTTCTGGCGGTTTATAATTCACCCCTCCACTTT
TRBJ1-5,NA,NA,TRBV6-5,CASSLARVNQPQHF,TGTGCCAGCAGTTTAGCCAGGGTCAATCAGCCCCAGCATTTT
TRBJ2-7,once,NA,TRBV27,CASRPRDQRVYEQYF,TGTGCCAGCAGACCCCGGGACCAAAGAGTCTACGAGCAGTACTTC
TRBJ2-2,NA,TRBD1,TRBV5-1,CASSSPGQGADGELFF,TGCGCCAGCAGCTCCCCGGGACAGGGGGCGGACGGGGAGCTGTTTTTT